These 30 T cell receptor beta chains were sequenced from one sample in a study of shared T cell receptors in the human thymus. The method was immunoSEQ multiplex PCR; TCRdb's version includes in-frame clones alone and lacks a portion of them. This sample has more than 550,000 clones, with 75% to 90% found just once. These data are also associated with another study on human thymus T cells.

The material sequenced was thymocytes. The source is a girl under three years old with a congenital heart defect.

The chain uses TRBV2 and TRBJ1-5; D is possibly TRBD1 (5 bases). This CDR3 region has 15 residues. The V gene lost 8 bases and the J gene lost 6 bases, with 20 bases spanning the gap. Germline lookup yields CDR1 SNHLY and CDR2 FYNNEI. CDR3 coding DNA: TGTGCCAGCGGCCCGGAGCTGGGGCAATTTCAGCCCCAGCATTTT. It is translated as CASGPELGQFQPQHF.

This clone has more than one count but fewer than ten. The chain uses TRBV2 and TRBJ1-2; the D gene is possibly TRBD1 (6 bases). V lost 6 bases and J lost 8, with 16 bases in between. Germline assignment: CDR1 SNHLY and CDR2 FYNNEI. The length of the CDR3 is 13 residues. CDR3 loop: CASSDTGYLGYTF. The CDR3, as DNA: TGTGCCAGCAGCGATACAGGGTACCTCGGCTACACCTTC.

The chain combines TRBV4-1 with TRBJ2-1; the match to TRBD1 covers 10 bases. Looked up from germline, CDR1 is MGHRA and CDR2 is YSYEKL. The CDR3 is made up of 17 amino acids. V lost 0 bases to trimming and J lost 2 bases; unmatched junction nucleotides: 4. The CDR3: CASSQDPGTGAYNEQFF. Here the CDR3 DNA reads TGCGCCAGCAGCCAAGATCCCGGGACAGGGGCCTACAATGAGCAGTTCTTC.

The rearrangement uses TRBV28 and TRBJ1-5; D unresolved. The CDR3 extends over 16 amino acids. The V end lost 6 bases, the J end lost 6 bases, and 21 bases lay between the germline ends. The germline V gene has CDR1 MDHEN and CDR2 SYDVKM. The CDR3 sequence is CASRPEALAAGQPQHF. CDR3 nucleotide sequence: TGTGCCAGCAGGCCAGAGGCTCTCGCAGCCGGTCAGCCCCAGCATTTT.

The rearrangement links TRBV27 to TRBJ2-2, with a tentative D call TRBD2 (5 bases). The germline V and J ends were trimmed by 5 bases and 1 base, with 14 bases remaining between them. The CDR3 sequence is 16 residues long. Germline values: CDR1 MNHEY, CDR2 SMNVEV (reference sequence). CDR3 bases: TGTGCCAGCAGTCAGACTATTGAACTGAACACCGGGGAGCTGTTTTTT. Its translation: CASSQTIELNTGELFF.

V gene TRBV2 combines with J gene TRBJ2-5; D is possibly TRBD1 (6 bases). This CDR3 contains 18 residues. Germline loops: CDR1 SNHLY, CDR2 FYNNEI. Trimming cost V 1 base and J 5 bases, with 23 bases left between them. The CDR3 region is CASSEGGQRFQMKETQYF. The CDR3 region has the DNA TGTGCCAGCAGTGAAGGGGGGCAGAGGTTCCAAATGAAGGAGACCCAGTACTTC.

The chain uses TRBV2 and TRBJ1-2, with 7 bases lining up with TRBD1. Germline lookup yields CDR1 SNHLY and CDR2 FYNNEI. V lost 10 bases to trimming and J lost 8 bases; unmatched junction nucleotides: 16. The CDR3 totals 14 residues. DNA for the CDR3: TGTGCCACCCGACAGGGTGCTCCCCCTCTGGGCTACACCTTC. Amino acids: CATRQGAPPLGYTF.

The chain joins TRBV5-4 to TRBJ1-2; D call uncertain. Germline-derived CDR1 and CDR2 are SGHNT and YYREEE (reference sequence). The V gene lost 5 bases and the J gene lost 5 bases, with 16 bases spanning the gap. The CDR3 sequence is 14 residues long. DNA of the CDR3: TGTGCCAGCAGTTTACATTGTTCGGGGTATGGCTACACCTTC. Its protein product is CASSLHCSGYGYTF.

Written as DNA, the CDR3 is TGTGCCAGCAGTGTCTGCCACCCAGATAATCAGCCCCAGCATTTT. This encodes CASSVCHPDNQPQHF. The genes are TRBV6-1 and TRBJ1-5; D gene unclear. Germline CDR1 reads MNHNS; CDR2 reads SASEGT. This CDR3 comprises 15 residues. V lost 4 bases, J lost 4 bases, and 14 bases lay in between.

The J gene is TRBJ2-3, the V gene TRBV9, with 10 bases lining up with TRBD2. The CDR3 runs to 20 residues. Germline V CDR1 and CDR2: SGDLS, YYNGEE. V lost 0 bases to trimming and J lost 2 bases; unmatched junction nucleotides: 15. In DNA, the CDR3 is TGTGCCAGCAGCGTAGATGAAGCGGGGGGGCGGGCCCAAACCACAGATACGCAGTATTTT. Amino acid sequence: CASSVDEAGGRAQTTDTQYF.

The gene calls are TRBV6-1 and TRBJ1-1; tentatively, D is TRBD1 (6 bases). The length of the CDR3 is 18 residues. The V and J ends lost 2 bases and 0 bases respectively, with 19 bases between them. Looked up from germline, CDR1 is MNHNS and CDR2 is SASEGT. CDR3 DNA: TGTGCCAGCAGTGAATCCCCACAGGGCCCTACCATGAACACTGAAGCTTTCTTT. Protein: CASSESPQGPTMNTEAFF.

The genes are TRBV15 and TRBJ1-2; TRBD1 might be the D (5 bases). Trimming took 0 bases from V and 4 from J, leaving 27 bases between them. The CDR3 runs 20 residues. The germline V gene has CDR1 LNHNV and CDR2 YYDKDF (reference sequence). The CDR3 nucleotides are TGTGCCACCAGCAGAGATTGGGGATCAAGAGGGGCGGGGGAGCCCTATGGCTACACCTTC. Protein sequence: CATSRDWGSRGAGEPYGYTF. Using reference TRBV15 and TRBJ1-2 for the parts outside the CDR3, the full variable domain is DAMVIQNPRYQVTQFGKPVTLSCSQTLNHNVMYWYQQKSSQAPKLLFHYYDKDFNNEADTPDNFQSRRPNTSFCFLDIRSPGLGDTAMYLCATSRDWGSRGAGEPYGYTFGSGTRLTVV.

The V gene is TRBV21-1, the J gene TRBJ2-5; the table calls TRBD1, which could not be checked here. TRBV21-1 is designated a pseudogene. CDR3 length: 20 residues. This CDR3 reads CASSKRKDREILNQLETQYF. CDR3 DNA sequence: TGTGCCAGCAGCAAAAGGAAGGACAGGGAGATTCTTAACCAGTTGGAGACCCAGTACTTC.

The chain is built from TRBV7-6 and TRBJ2-6; weak D call: TRBD2 (5 bases). Germline CDR1 SGHVS, CDR2 FNYEAQ. V lost 1 base, J lost 0 bases, and 7 bases lay in between. The CDR3 runs to 16 residues. The CDR3 DNA follows: TGTGCCAGCAGCTTAGATCGGGACTCTGGGGCCAACGTCCTGACTTTC. This translates into CASSLDRDSGANVLTF.

This clone was seen just once. This rearrangement joins TRBV5-6 to TRBJ2-2; 8 bases are a match to TRBD2. This CDR3 spans 13 amino acids. CDR1 SGHDT and CDR2 YYEEEE come from the germline V gene. The V gene end was trimmed by 4 bases and the J gene end by 6 bases; junction bases not matched to a gene: 2. CDR3 nucleotides: TGTGCCAGCAGCCTACTAGCGGCCGGGGAGCTGTTTTTT. Translation gives CASSLLAAGELFF. Supplemented by reference TRBV5-6 and TRBJ2-2, the full variable domain reads DAGVTQSPTHLIKTRGQQVTLRCSPKSGHDTVSWYQQALGQGPQFIFQYYEEEERQRGNFPDRFSGHQFPNYSSELNVNALLLGDSALYLCASSLLAAGELFFGEGSRLTVL.

The chain has TRBV4-1 and TRBJ2-5; 7 nucleotides agree with TRBD1. The CDR3 sequence is 16 residues long. Losses at the gene ends were 0 bases for V and 5 bases for J; bases not matched to a gene: 9. CDR1 is MGHRA and CDR2 is YSYEKL in the germline V gene. CDR3 amino acids: CASSQEGPDRAETQYF. The CDR3 coding sequence is TGCGCCAGCAGCCAAGAAGGCCCCGACAGGGCGGAGACCCAGTACTTC.

The chain joins TRBV6-5 to TRBJ1-3, with a weak D call TRBD1 (6 bases). The CDR3 length is 15 residues. V lost 6 bases to trimming and J lost 8 bases, with 20 bases between them. CDR1 is MNHEY, CDR2 SVGAGI, per germline. In DNA form, the CDR3 reads TGTGCCAGCAGCCGCGGGAGGGGGGAGTTGGACACCATATATTTT. Protein: CASSRGRGELDTIYF.

The rearrangement joins TRBV28 to TRBJ2-7; 7 nucleotides align to TRBD1. J lost 4 bases, V lost 8 bases, and 35 bases had no gene match. This CDR3 spans 22 amino acids. Germline CDR1 MDHEN, CDR2 SYDVKM. CDR3 sequence: CASAINPKRFGRGMRGEYEQYF. The CDR3 DNA reads as TGTGCCAGCGCTATTAACCCAAAACGGTTTGGCAGGGGGATGAGAGGAGAATACGAGCAGTACTTC.

This sequence joins TRBV11-3 and TRBJ2-3; a possible D gene is TRBD1 (6 bases). The CDR3 spans 16 residues. V lost 3 bases and J 0 bases, leaving 13 bases between the germline ends. In germline, CDR1 is SGHNT, CDR2 YENEEA. CDR3 region: CASSFGAGESTDTQYF. Here the CDR3 DNA reads TGTGCCAGCAGCTTTGGTGCAGGGGAGAGCACAGATACGCAGTATTTT. Variable domain in full (rest from reference TRBV11-3 and TRBJ2-3): EAGVVQSPRYKIIEKKQPVAFWCNPISGHNTLYWYLQNLGQGPELLIRYENEEAVDDSQLPKDRFSAERLKGVDSTLKIQPAELGDSAVYLCASSFGAGESTDTQYFGPGTRLTVL.

The chain recombines TRBV6-1 with TRBJ1-5; D is ambiguous. This CDR3 region has 13 residues. Germline V lookup: CDR1 MNHNS, CDR2 SASEGT. Between the trimmed V and J ends, which lost 4 bases and 6 bases, there was a span of 10 bases. The CDR3 region is CASSVQYTQPQHF. In nucleotides, the CDR3 is TGTGCCAGCAGTGTACAGTATACTCAGCCCCAGCATTTT.

V is TRBV5-6 and J is TRBJ2-2; maybe TRBD1 (6 bases). V was cut by 2 bases and J by 2 bases, with 13 bases left in between. Germline V gene lookup returns CDR1 SGHDT and CDR2 YYEEEE. This CDR3 region has 16 residues. The CDR3 DNA reads as TGTGCCAGCAGCTTACCCCCAGGGGCTAACACCGGGGAGCTGTTTTTT. Its translation: CASSLPPGANTGELFF.

This clone was counted a single time. The chain is built from TRBV9 and TRBJ1-2, with no clear D. Germline V gene lookup returns CDR1 SGDLS and CDR2 YYNGEE. The ends were cut back, 7 bases at V and 1 base at J, with 8 bases in the middle. CDR3 length equals 12 residues. The CDR3 region has the DNA TGTGCCAGCTCACGGGGTAACTATGGCTACACCTTC. This sequence encodes CASSRGNYGYTF. Variable domain in full (rest from reference TRBV9 and TRBJ1-2): DSGVTQTPKHLITATGQRVTLRCSPRSGDLSVYWYQQSLDQGLQFLIQYYNGEERAKGNILERFSAQQFPDLHSELNLSSLELGDSALYFCASSRGNYGYTFGSGTRLTVV.

The chain recombines TRBV27 with TRBJ2-3, with unresolved D. Germline loops: CDR1 MNHEY, CDR2 SMNVEV (reference sequence). Trimming removed 8 bases from V and 2 bases from J, with 17 bases in between. The CDR3 consists of 15 residues. CDR3 bases: TGTGCCAGCTCGTCTAAAAGTACTCCCACAGATACGCAGTATTTT. This translates into CASSSKSTPTDTQYF.

The V gene is TRBV27, the J gene TRBJ2-5, with 7 bases that match TRBD2. There are 14 residues in the CDR3. Looked up from germline, CDR1 is MNHEY and CDR2 is SMNVEV (reference sequence). J lost 5 bases, V lost 9 bases, and 12 bases had no gene match. The CDR3 bases are TGTGCCAGTCGGAATTGGGCGGGGGAGGAGACCCAGTACTTC. Translated: CASRNWAGEETQYF.

The CDR3 is CASSLDHRGLNYGYTF. CDR3 coding DNA: TGTGCCAGCAGCTTGGATCACAGGGGGCTTAACTATGGCTACACCTTC. The gene calls are TRBV11-2 and TRBJ1-2; 9 nucleotides align to TRBD1. This CDR3 has 16 residues. The ends lost 3 bases at V and 1 base at J; junction bases unmatched: 6. The germline V gene encodes CDR1 SGHAT and CDR2 FQNNGV.

This chain uses TRBV5-4 with TRBJ1-3; no clear D. The V gene's germline CDR1 is SGHNT and CDR2 YYREEE (reference sequence). The germline V and J ends were trimmed by 4 bases and 0 bases, with 14 bases remaining between them. The CDR3 runs 16 residues. CDR3 in DNA: TGTGCCAGCAGCGTTACGCAGGCAGACTCTGGAAACACCATATATTTT. Translating it yields CASSVTQADSGNTIYF.

This chain links TRBV27 with TRBJ2-1; 8 nucleotides align to TRBD1. There are 16 residues in the CDR3. The V segment lost 5 bases and the J segment 6 bases; nucleotides outside the gene matches: 12. Per the germline V gene, CDR1 is MNHEY and CDR2 is SMNVEV (reference sequence). CDR3 sequence reads: CASSHSAGQVSNEQFF. CDR3 sequence (DNA): TGTGCCAGCAGTCACTCGGCGGGACAGGTGTCCAATGAGCAGTTCTTC.

This sequence joins TRBV11-2 and TRBJ1-5, with D possibly TRBD1 on 5 matching bases. The CDR3 contains 19 residues. Trimming shortened V by 3 bases and J by 0 bases, and 21 bases separated the two germline ends. CDR1 and CDR2 (germline): SGHAT, FQNNGV. CDR3 region: CASSFGHRSRPYSNQPQHF. CDR3 DNA: TGTGCCAGCAGCTTTGGTCACAGGTCGCGCCCCTATAGCAATCAGCCCCAGCATTTT. Combining the CDR3 with reference TRBV11-2 and TRBJ1-5 gives the whole variable domain EAGVAQSPRYKIIEKRQSVAFWCNPISGHATLYWYQQILGQGPKLLIQFQNNGVVDDSQLPKDRFSAERLKGVDSTLKIQPAKLEDSAVYLCASSFGHRSRPYSNQPQHFGDGTRLSIL.

The chain combines TRBV5-1 with TRBJ2-2; TRBD2 matches at 10 bases. The CDR3 extends over 18 amino acids. The V gene's germline CDR1 is SGHRS and CDR2 YFSETQ. Germline trimming cut 0 bases from V and 3 bases from J; bases unmatched to any gene: 8. This CDR3 reads CASSLVLGLASDTGELFF. The CDR3 coding sequence is TGCGCCAGCAGCTTGGTTCTGGGACTAGCGTCGGACACCGGGGAGCTGTTTTTT.

The CDR3 nucleotides are TGTGCCAGTCGGACTAGCGGAAGCTCCTACGAGCAGTACTTC. The encoded protein is CASRTSGSSYEQYF. V usage is TRBV6-1 and J usage is TRBJ2-7; the match to TRBD2 covers 10 bases. V dropped 9 bases and J dropped 0; count of bases not matched to a gene: 5. The CDR3 loop spans 14 amino acids. Looked up from germline, CDR1 is MNHNS and CDR2 is SASEGT.